This T cell receptor (beta chain) was recorded in a study of T cell clonality in common variable immunodeficiency. Study-level findings and limits: Patient heterogeneity in the CVID cohort limited correlations between repertoire features and clinical complications. Shared TCRbeta clones were fewer between CVID subjects than controls. In common variable immunodeficiency, TCR beta chains reportedly carried fewer deletions and N-nucleotide insertions.

Trimming pared 4 bases from V and 8 bases from J, leaving 20 bases between. This CDR3 is 16 amino acids long. Germline V gene data show CDR1 as PRHDT and CDR2 as FYEKMQ (reference sequence). This table comes from immunoSEQ multiplex PCR, and its TCRdb copy is limited to in-frame clones, with some not included. The sample contains approximately 51,000 clones, none of them singletons. There are many counts of this clone. What it binds is unknown. Read coverage stops 3 residues before the CDR3 terminus; the germline J gene supplies the remainder. This sequence originates from a person between 18 and 69 years old in good health. This chain connects TRBV13 to TRBJ1-4, with D perhaps matching TRBD1 (6 bases). Sequenced input: peripheral blood mononuclear cells. The CDR3 reads CASSSLPQGGREKLFF. Partial CDR3 DNA: TGTGCCAGCAGCTCGCTACCACAGGGAGGAAGGGAAAAA.